Shown below are 8 T cell receptor beta chains from a single sample sequenced in a study of glioma-infiltrating T cells. Using RNA template, CDR3s of TCR alpha and beta were amplified with iRepertoire arm-PCR. TCRdb reprocessed the multiplex PCR reads with MiXCR, giving one entry per CDR3 protein. The table lists more than 95,000 distinct CDR3 sequences, 23% of them singletons, with roughly 15% in the top ten. The sequencing sample was made of glioma tissue, nonneoplastic brain tissue, or PBMCs (not recorded which). The receptors were gathered from a human donor with low-grade glioma or glioblastoma, undergoing nonglioma brain surgery, or in good health (not recorded which).

This clonotype was detected many times. The DNA of the CDR3 is TGTGCCAGCAGCTTAGTTGCGAACACTGAAGCTTTCTTT. Protein sequence: CASSLVANTEAFF. V usage is TRBV7-2 and J usage is TRBJ1-1; D remains ambiguous. V shed 1 base and J shed 1 base, with 4 bases lying between them. The CDR3 has 13 amino acids. CDR1 SGHTA and CDR2 FQGNSA come from the germline V gene.

In the case of this clonotype: It may be a read error: a sequence one base away is much more abundant. The chain links TRBV14 to TRBJ1-1, with unresolved D. Between the trimmed V and J ends, which lost 5 bases and 3 bases, there was a span of 16 bases. The CDR3 spans 15 residues. Germline CDR1 is SGHDN and CDR2 is FVKESK. CDR3 nucleotides: TGTGCCAGCAGCGCGAGGCCTAGTATGGACACTGAAGCTTTCTTT. Translated: CASSARPSMDTEAFF.

As regards this clonotype: A much larger clonotype is one base distant, so this may be a read error. The rearrangement joins TRBV11-2 to TRBJ2-5, with D unresolved. From germline, CDR1 is SGHAT and CDR2 FQNNGV. The CDR3 runs to 12 residues. CDR3 loop: CVSSLGLETQYF. Here the CDR3 DNA reads TGTGTCAGCAGCTTAGGCTTGGAGACCCAGTACTTC.

This clonotype showed up many times. The rearrangement uses TRBV7-6 and TRBJ2-7, with D maybe TRBD1 (6 bases). Germline V gene lookup returns CDR1 SGHVS and CDR2 FNYEAQ. This CDR3 contains 16 residues. V shed 1 base and J shed 10 bases, with 23 bases lying between them. The CDR3 protein is CASSLVGGRAEGVQYF. For the CDR3, the DNA is TGTGCCAGCAGCTTAGTTGGGGGCAGGGCTGAGGGTGTACAGTACTTC.

This clonotype was observed many times. This rearrangement joins TRBV6-1 to TRBJ2-5, with TRBD2 matching over 14 bases. The germline CDR1 and CDR2 sequences are MNHNS and SASEGT. The CDR3 contains 16 residues. The J segment lost 5 bases and the V segment lost 5 bases, leaving 7 bases of the junction unmatched. In DNA, the CDR3 is TGTGCCAGCAGTAGAAGACTAGCGGGAGGGCCGGAGACCCAGTACTTC. Its translation: CASSRRLAGGPETQYF.

This clonotype was recorded at least ten times. The V and J genes are TRBV7-8 and TRBJ2-3; D perhaps matches TRBD2 (5 bases). Trimming removed 0 bases at V and 5 bases at J, with 18 bases between. The germline V gene encodes CDR1 SGHVS and CDR2 FQNEAQ. This CDR3 is built from 17 residues. The CDR3 is CASSLAVSGPTVDTQYF. DNA of the CDR3: TGTGCCAGCAGCTTAGCGGTCAGCGGCCCAACGGTAGATACGCAGTATTTT. The whole variable domain, remainder taken from reference TRBV7-8 and TRBJ2-3, is GAGVSQSPRYKVAKRGQDVALRCDPISGHVSLFWYQQALGQGPEFLTYFQNEAQLDKSGLPSDRFFAERPEGSVSTLKIQRTQQEDSAVYLCASSLAVSGPTVDTQYFGPGTRLTVL.

In its sample, this clonotype was seen many times. The chain has TRBV28 and TRBJ2-7; 7 bases map to TRBD1. The trim removed 6 bases at V and 3 bases at J, leaving 8 bases unmatched. The CDR3 length is 14 residues. The germline V gene has CDR1 MDHEN and CDR2 SYDVKM. The CDR3 here is CASRRQGADYEQYF. Written as DNA, the CDR3 is TGTGCCAGCAGGCGACAGGGAGCGGACTACGAGCAGTACTTC.

This clonotype was counted many times. This rearrangement joins TRBV3-1 to TRBJ1-2; D ambiguous. Trimming stripped 5 bases from V and 0 bases from J, with 22 bases between. The CDR3 contains 18 residues. Germline V CDR1 and CDR2: LGHDT, YNNKEL (reference sequence). CDR3 residues: CASSGYRVHRDTNYGYTF. Written as DNA, the CDR3 is TGTGCCAGCAGCGGGTACCGGGTCCACCGCGATACTAACTATGGCTACACCTTC.